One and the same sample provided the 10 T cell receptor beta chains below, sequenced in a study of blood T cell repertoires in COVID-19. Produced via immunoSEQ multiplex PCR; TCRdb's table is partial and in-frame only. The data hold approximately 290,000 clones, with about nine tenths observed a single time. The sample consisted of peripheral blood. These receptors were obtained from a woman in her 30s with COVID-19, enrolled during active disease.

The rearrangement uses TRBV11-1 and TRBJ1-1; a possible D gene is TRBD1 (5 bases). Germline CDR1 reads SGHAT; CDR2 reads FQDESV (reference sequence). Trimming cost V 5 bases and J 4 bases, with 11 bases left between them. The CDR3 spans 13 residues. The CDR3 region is CASSPRGATEAFF. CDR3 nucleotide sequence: TGTGCCAGCAGCCCCCGCGGGGCCACTGAAGCTTTCTTT.

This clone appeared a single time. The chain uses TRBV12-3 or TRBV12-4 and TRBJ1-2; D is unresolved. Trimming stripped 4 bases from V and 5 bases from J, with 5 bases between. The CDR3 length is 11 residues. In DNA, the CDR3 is TGTGCCAGCAGTTCGGGGTATGGCTACACCTTC. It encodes CASSSGYGYTF.

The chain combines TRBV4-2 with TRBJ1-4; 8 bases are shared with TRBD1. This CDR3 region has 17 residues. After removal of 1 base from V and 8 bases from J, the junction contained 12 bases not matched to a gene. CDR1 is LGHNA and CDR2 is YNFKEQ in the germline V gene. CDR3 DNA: TGTGCCAGCAGCCAAGCTTACCAGGGGGCGGGGGAAGAAAAACTGTTTTTT. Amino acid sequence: CASSQAYQGAGEEKLFF.

This CDR3 is CASSLDGIGNQPQHF. The CDR3 DNA sequence: TGCGCCAGCAGCCTGGACGGGATTGGCAATCAGCCCCAGCATTTT. The V gene is TRBV5-1, the J gene TRBJ1-5; no reliable D call. The length of the CDR3 is 15 residues. Trimming removed 4 bases from V and 2 bases from J, with 13 bases in between. CDR1 and CDR2 from the germline V gene are SGHRS and YFSETQ.

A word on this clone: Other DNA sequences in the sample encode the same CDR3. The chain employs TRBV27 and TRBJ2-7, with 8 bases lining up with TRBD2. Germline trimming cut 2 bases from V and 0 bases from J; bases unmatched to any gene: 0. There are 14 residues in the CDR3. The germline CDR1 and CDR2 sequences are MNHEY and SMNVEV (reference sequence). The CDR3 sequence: CASSLSGGSYEQYF. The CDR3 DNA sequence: TGTGCCAGCAGTTTAAGCGGGGGCTCCTACGAGCAGTACTTC.

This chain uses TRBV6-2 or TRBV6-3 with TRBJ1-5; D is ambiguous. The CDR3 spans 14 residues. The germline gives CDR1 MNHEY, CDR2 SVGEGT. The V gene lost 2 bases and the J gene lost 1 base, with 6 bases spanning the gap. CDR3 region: CASSYSGSNQPQHF. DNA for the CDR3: TGTGCCAGCAGTTACAGTGGCAGCAATCAGCCCCAGCATTTT.

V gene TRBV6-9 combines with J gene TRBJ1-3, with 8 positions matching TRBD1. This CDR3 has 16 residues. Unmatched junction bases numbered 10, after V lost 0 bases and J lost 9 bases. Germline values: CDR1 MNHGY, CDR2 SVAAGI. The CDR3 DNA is TGTGCCAGCAGTTATTCCCGCAGGGGGCCCTCGACCACCATATATTTT. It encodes CASSYSRRGPSTTIYF.

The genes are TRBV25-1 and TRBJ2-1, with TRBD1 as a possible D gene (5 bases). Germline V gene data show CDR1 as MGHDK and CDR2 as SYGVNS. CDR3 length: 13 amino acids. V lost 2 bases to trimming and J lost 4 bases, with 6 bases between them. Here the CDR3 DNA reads TGTGCCAGCAGTGAAGCAGGGTACAATGAGCAGTTCTTC. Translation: CASSEAGYNEQFF.

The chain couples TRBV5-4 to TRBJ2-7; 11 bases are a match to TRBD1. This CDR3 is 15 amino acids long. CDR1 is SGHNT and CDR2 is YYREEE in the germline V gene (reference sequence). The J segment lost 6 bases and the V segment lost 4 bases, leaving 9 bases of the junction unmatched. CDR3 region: CASSPIGQGAGEQYF. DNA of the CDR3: TGTGCCAGCAGCCCTATCGGACAGGGGGCAGGCGAGCAGTACTTC.

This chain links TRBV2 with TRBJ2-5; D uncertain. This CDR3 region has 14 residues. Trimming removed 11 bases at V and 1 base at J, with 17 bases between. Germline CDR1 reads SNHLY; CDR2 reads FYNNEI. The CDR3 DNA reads TGTGCCGGCCTTTCGGCGGCGACCCAAGAGACCCAGTACTTC. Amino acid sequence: CAGLSAATQETQYF.